Following are 15 T cell receptor beta chains from one sample sequenced in a study of CD8+ T cells in alopecia areata. Reverse transcribed after extraction, RNA yielded cDNA as the sequencing template. Here immunoSEQ multiplex PCR was the method, and the copy in TCRdb shows in-frame clones only, minus some. The sample contains 200,000 to 250,000 clones, roughly two fifths of which appear only once. Described treatment: oral pan-JAK inhibitor, 5-10 mg twice daily. The sequences come from CD4+ T cells sorted from blood, collected around week 31, from a patient treated with tofacitinib. The source is a human donor with alopecia areata.

This clone was observed a few times. J is TRBJ2-7 and V is TRBV5-4, with D possibly being TRBD2 (6 bases). The germline CDR1 and CDR2 sequences are SGHNT and YYREEE (reference sequence). The CDR3 is 14 residues long. V was clipped by 0 bases and J by 0 bases, with 7 bases between them. CDR3 bases: TGTGCCAGCAGCTTGGTCGGGAGCTCCTACGAGCAGTACTTC. The encoded protein is CASSLVGSSYEQYF.

This clone was seen a few times. V gene TRBV5-1 combines with J gene TRBJ1-2, with 7 bases aligning to TRBD1. Per the germline V gene, CDR1 is SGHRS and CDR2 is YFSETQ. V lost 4 bases and J lost 3; bases outside the gene matches: 6. The CDR3 totals 14 residues. In DNA, the CDR3 is TGCGCCAGCAGCATCGGGACAGAGGACTATGGCTACACCTTC. Its translation: CASSIGTEDYGYTF.

This rearrangement joins TRBV7-2 to TRBJ1-2; D uncertain. The CDR3 has 14 residues. V was clipped by 2 bases and J by 8 bases, with 15 bases between them. Germline CDR1 SGHTA, CDR2 FQGNSA. CDR3 sequence (DNA): TGTGCCAGCAGCTTAAAGGCCACGTGGACGGGCTACACCTTC. Residues: CASSLKATWTGYTF.

The V gene is TRBV5-6, the J gene TRBJ2-1; 12 nucleotides agree with TRBD2. Looked up from germline, CDR1 is SGHDT and CDR2 is YYEEEE. The junction had 6 bases not matched to a gene; V was cut back by 4 bases and J by 4 bases. CDR3 length: 16 amino acids. The CDR3 bases are TGTGCCAGCAGCCGCCCTAGCGGGGGGGCGTACAATGAGCAGTTCTTC. This translates into CASSRPSGGAYNEQFF.

The chain has TRBV9 and TRBJ1-1, with no clear D. Germline V lookup: CDR1 SGDLS, CDR2 YYNGEE. This CDR3 contains 14 residues. The ends were cut back, 3 bases at V and 4 bases at J, with 13 bases in the middle. The CDR3 DNA sequence: TGTGCCAGCAGCGGGGCGAGCTGGGGCACTGAAGCTTTCTTT. Amino acid sequence: CASSGASWGTEAFF.

This chain uses TRBV5-1 with TRBJ2-6, with D perhaps matching TRBD1 (6 bases). CDR3 length equals 18 residues. Germline assignment: CDR1 SGHRS and CDR2 YFSETQ. Trimming took 4 bases from V and 0 from J, leaving 17 bases between them. The CDR3 sequence: CASSHLGQSTSGANVLTF. CDR3 coding DNA: TGCGCCAGCAGCCACCTAGGACAGTCGACCTCTGGGGCCAACGTCCTGACTTTC.

This sequence joins TRBV5-4 and TRBJ2-5; 10 nucleotides align to TRBD1. The junction had 7 bases not matched to a gene; V was cut back by 1 base and J by 4 bases. The germline gives CDR1 SGHNT, CDR2 YYREEE (reference sequence). The CDR3 loop spans 16 amino acids. The CDR3 loop reads CASSLKTGGAGETQYF. The CDR3 DNA sequence: TGTGCCAGCAGCTTGAAGACAGGGGGCGCGGGAGAGACCCAGTACTTC.

The V gene is TRBV7-9, the J gene TRBJ2-5; D perhaps matches TRBD2 (5 bases). The CDR3 totals 13 residues. V gave up 6 bases and J gave up 0 bases, with 8 bases separating them. Germline V lookup: CDR1 SEHNR, CDR2 FQNEAQ (reference sequence). The CDR3 sequence is CASRAGNQETQYF. DNA of the CDR3: TGTGCCAGCAGGGCCGGGAACCAAGAGACCCAGTACTTC. The variable domain in full, completed from reference TRBV7-9 and TRBJ2-5, reads DTGVSQNPRHKITKRGQNVTFRCDPISEHNRLYWYRQTLGQGPEFLTYFQNEAQLEKSRLLSDRFSAERPKGSFSTLEIQRTEQGDSAMYLCASRAGNQETQYFGPGTRLLVL.

J is TRBJ2-1 and V is TRBV6-4; D could derive from TRBD1 or TRBD2 (5 bases each). The CDR3 consists of 16 residues. The germline V and J ends were trimmed by 6 bases and 6 bases, with 21 bases remaining between them. Germline assignment: CDR1 MRHNA and CDR2 SNTAGT. CDR3 in amino acids: CASRAPGPRRGNEQFF. CDR3 bases: TGTGCCAGCAGGGCCCCGGGACCGCGCCGGGGCAATGAGCAGTTCTTC.

This clone was counted only a few times. The chain links TRBV7-9 to TRBJ1-5; 8 bases align to TRBD1. Germline assignment: CDR1 SEHNR and CDR2 FQNEAQ (reference sequence). The ends lost 5 bases at V and 6 bases at J; junction bases unmatched: 3. The CDR3 runs to 13 residues. This CDR3 reads CASSAQGGQPQHF. CDR3 DNA sequence: TGTGCCAGCAGCGCACAGGGGGGTCAGCCCCAGCATTTT.

There are a few counts of this clone. The chain carries TRBV9 and TRBJ2-7; D is unresolved. Germline CDR1 is SGDLS and CDR2 is YYNGEE. The CDR3 sequence is 18 residues long. The germline V and J ends were trimmed by 0 bases and 3 bases, with 22 bases remaining between them. The CDR3, as DNA: TGTGCCAGCAGCGTAGGGCACGGAGCAGCGAAATCAGACTACGAGCAGTACTTC. It encodes CASSVGHGAAKSDYEQYF.

This rearrangement joins TRBV5-1 to TRBJ1-3, with 9 bases fitting TRBD1. After removal of 4 bases from V and 4 bases from J, the junction contained 6 bases not matched to a gene. This CDR3 contains 15 residues. Germline-derived CDR1 and CDR2 are SGHRS and YFSETQ. CDR3 coding DNA: TGCGCCAGCAGCGCGCAGGGACAGGGCGGAAACACCATATATTTT. Its translation is CASSAQGQGGNTIYF.

V gene TRBV29-1 combines with J gene TRBJ1-1; possibly TRBD1 for D (5 bases). This CDR3 has 12 amino acids. Germline V CDR1 and CDR2: SQVTM, ANQGSEA. V was trimmed by 6 bases and J by 8 bases, leaving 16 bases between them. CDR3 loop: CSVTGTTLEAFF. In nucleotides, the CDR3 is TGCAGCGTCACCGGGACGACCTTAGAAGCTTTCTTT.

The rearrangement links TRBV30 to TRBJ2-5, with 10 bases identical to TRBD2. The CDR3 loop spans 15 amino acids. J was trimmed by 5 bases and V by 2 bases; bases with no gene match: 8. Germline V CDR1 and CDR2: GTSNPN, SVGIG (reference sequence). The CDR3 spells CAWSMASGSRETQYF. The CDR3 DNA follows: TGTGCCTGGAGTATGGCTAGCGGGAGCCGGGAGACCCAGTACTTC.

This chain uses TRBV9 with TRBJ2-1; no clear D. The CDR3 spans 13 residues. V lost 3 bases to trimming and J lost 8 bases, with 12 bases between them. Germline V gene lookup returns CDR1 SGDLS and CDR2 YYNGEE. The CDR3 DNA follows: TGTGCCAGCAGCGGGACGACGGCTTATGAGCAGTTCTTC. Residues: CASSGTTAYEQFF. Full variable domain (remainder filled in from reference TRBV9 and TRBJ2-1): DSGVTQTPKHLITATGQRVTLRCSPRSGDLSVYWYQQSLDQGLQFLIQYYNGEERAKGNILERFSAQQFPDLHSELNLSSLELGDSALYFCASSGTTAYEQFFGPGTRLTVL.